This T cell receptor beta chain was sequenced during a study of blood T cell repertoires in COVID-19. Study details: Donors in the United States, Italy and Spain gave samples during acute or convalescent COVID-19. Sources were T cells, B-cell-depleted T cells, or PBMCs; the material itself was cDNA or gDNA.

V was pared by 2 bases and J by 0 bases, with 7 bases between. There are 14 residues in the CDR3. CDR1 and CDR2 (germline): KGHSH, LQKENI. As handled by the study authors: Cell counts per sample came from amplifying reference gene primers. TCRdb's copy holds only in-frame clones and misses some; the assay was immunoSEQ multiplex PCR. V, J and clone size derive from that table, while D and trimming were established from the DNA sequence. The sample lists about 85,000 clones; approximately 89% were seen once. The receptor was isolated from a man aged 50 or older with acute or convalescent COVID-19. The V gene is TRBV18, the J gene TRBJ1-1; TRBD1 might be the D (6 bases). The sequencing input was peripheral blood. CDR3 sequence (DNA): TGTGCCAGCTCACCAGGGACATTGAACACTGAAGCTTTCTTT. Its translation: CASSPGTLNTEAFF.